This T cell receptor beta chain was retrieved from a study of T-cell reconstitution after alpha-beta-depleted transplantation in children. General study results and limits: Surviving recipient T cells and thymic progenitors accounted for the high day-60 TCRbeta diversity observed in some patients. Several hundred expanded graft clones reportedly gave rise to the alpha-beta T cells present about two months after transplant. Once a year had passed after transplant, T-cell counts and diversity came mostly from newly produced T cells.

After removal of 6 bases from V and 7 bases from J, the junction contained 9 bases not matched to a gene. This CDR3 has 15 amino acids. Germline V CDR1 and CDR2: MDHEN, SYDVKM. For TCRbeta, the library was prepared with unique molecular identifiers. MiXCR was run by TCRdb on the PCR reads, yielding one entry per CDR3 protein. Of more than 40,000 distinct CDR3 sequences detected, around 9% appear once; the ten largest clones hold 27%. This clonotype has only a few counts. No antigen is known for it. The origin of this receptor is a male patient aged 2 to 9 who had a stem cell transplant for chronic granulomatous disease, so the T cells may come from the graft donor. The sample consisted of PBMCs, mostly from graft donor cells, taken 60 days after TCRalphabeta/CD19-depleted stem cell transplant. This chain joins TRBV28 and TRBJ2-1, with TRBD1 matching 10 bases. CDR3 sequence (DNA): TGTGCCAGCAGCCCTGGACAGGGGGAAGCAAATGAGCAGTTCTTC. This sequence encodes CASSPGQGEANEQFF.